The present T cell receptor (beta chain) was sequenced within a study of cytomegalovirus exposure and HLA in healthy donors. The study ran its PCR with 60 Vbeta and 13 Jbeta primers. Measured with immunoSEQ multiplex PCR; TCRdb has only the in-frame clones, and not every one. The sample has 200,000 to 250,000 clones; less than 85% are singletons. The germline CDR1 and CDR2 sequences are SNHLY and FYNNEI. The CDR3 is made up of 16 amino acids. Donors in the study were healthy people who gave bone marrow. While unrecorded immune exposures were likely, the donors were nominally healthy when sampled. Material for sequencing was PBMCs. This sequence was found in a young man in good health and CMV-seronegative. The chain combines TRBV2 with TRBJ2-5, with TRBD2 identical over 9 bases. The J call may not be correct, given that the DNA end is closer to TRBJ2-7. CDR3 loop: CASSGSLAGLTYEQYF. The DNA for the CDR3 is TGTGCCAGCAGTGGGTCACTAGCGGGCCTAACCTACGAGCAGTACTTC.